These 3 T cell receptor beta chains originate from one sample sequenced in a study of control samples from healthy donors and cancer patients. This table comes from immunoSEQ multiplex PCR, and its TCRdb copy is limited to in-frame clones, with some not included. This sample has around 110,000 clones, with about 94% found just once. The sample taken for sequencing was blood. These receptors came from a man under 40 in good health.

The chain uses TRBV7-2 and TRBJ1-1; 10 nucleotides line up with TRBD1. CDR3 length: 15 residues. Germline-derived CDR1 and CDR2 are SGHTA and FQGNSA. V trimming: 4 bases; J trimming: 5 bases; junction bases outside the gene matches: 7. CDR3 DNA: TGTGCCAGCAGCTATATGGACAGGGGGGGAACTGAAGCTTTCTTT. Translating gives CASSYMDRGGTEAFF.

This chain links TRBV6-6 with TRBJ2-7; either TRBD1 or TRBD2 may fit D (5 bases each). V was trimmed by 4 bases and J by 5 bases, leaving 18 bases between them. The CDR3 is 15 amino acids. Germline values: CDR1 MNHNY, CDR2 SVGAGI (reference sequence). The CDR3 bases are TGTGCCAGCAGTTTCAGGGATGGCGGGTTCCACGAGCAGTACTTC. Protein: CASSFRDGGFHEQYF.

The V call is TRBV9, the J call TRBJ2-1, with 8 bases aligning to TRBD2. The CDR3 sequence is 15 residues long. CDR1 and CDR2 (germline): SGDLS, YYNGEE. V lost 3 bases to trimming and J lost 6 bases; unmatched junction nucleotides: 8. CDR3 in DNA: TGTGCCAGCAGCGGCTCAGCGGGGGTCGGCAATGAGCAGTTCTTC. Residues: CASSGSAGVGNEQFF. Complete variable domain (other parts from reference TRBV9 and TRBJ2-1): DSGVTQTPKHLITATGQRVTLRCSPRSGDLSVYWYQQSLDQGLQFLIQYYNGEERAKGNILERFSAQQFPDLHSELNLSSLELGDSALYFCASSGSAGVGNEQFFGPGTRLTVL.